Each of the 31 T cell receptor beta chains below was sequenced from the same sample in a study of metastatic and nonmetastatic thyroid tumors (dated by TCRdb to 2020 to 2022). None of the patients had been given any treatment before thyroid surgery. The library was built by means of PCR. Sequencing used an Illumina HiSeq 4000. TCRdb trimmed the raw reads at Q25, called clones with MiXCR and kept productive beta chains. This sample comprises 43,000 or so clones, 3.5% to 5% of them detected only once. The ten most abundant clones make up less than 10% of the sample. What was sequenced was blood. The receptors were sampled from a female donor with papillary thyroid cancer or a benign thyroid nodule (not recorded which). Some clones in this sample may be carry-over from other donors' samples.

As to this clone: A much larger clone lies one base from this, so it may be a read error. V and J are TRBV18 and TRBJ2-7; 8 positions match TRBD1. The CDR3 is 13 residues long. CDR1 and CDR2 (germline): KGHSH, LQKENI. CDR3 DNA sequence: TGTGTCAGCTCAGTGGACAGGGCCCTCGAGCAGTACTTC. This encodes CVSSVDRALEQYF.

This clone appeared many times. The chain employs TRBV14 and TRBJ2-7, with D perhaps matching TRBD1 or TRBD2 (5 bases each). The germline V and J ends were trimmed by 1 base and 4 bases, with 32 bases remaining between them. CDR3 length: 21 amino acids. Germline-derived CDR1 and CDR2 are SGHDN and FVKESK. CDR3 sequence (DNA): TGTGCCAGCAGCCAAGCGATCTCGACCCGGGGCCAATGGTGGGAAGCTTACGAGCAGTACTTC. Translated, it gives CASSQAISTRGQWWEAYEQYF.

Only one count was recorded for this clone. The rearrangement joins TRBV7-9 to TRBJ2-3, with TRBD1 matching 9 bases. Germline lookup yields CDR1 SEHNR and CDR2 FQNEAQ (reference sequence). V dropped 7 bases and J dropped 2; count of bases not matched to a gene: 10. The CDR3 extends over 16 amino acids. The CDR3 here is CASNSGTGLITDTQYF. The CDR3 nucleotides read TGTGCCAGCAACTCAGGGACAGGGTTGATCACAGATACGCAGTATTTT.

This clone occurred a few times. DNA of the CDR3: TGTGCCAGCAGGGGGGCGGTGCGGGAGCAGTTCTTC. Protein sequence: CASRGAVREQFF. The chain combines TRBV28 with TRBJ2-1, with D maybe TRBD1 (6 bases). V lost 6 bases, J lost 10 bases, and 13 bases lay in between. This CDR3 region has 12 residues. Germline CDR1 and CDR2: MDHEN and SYDVKM.

Ten or more counts support this clone. This specimen includes other DNA sequences encoding the same CDR3. This chain connects TRBV12-3 or TRBV12-4 to TRBJ2-2; D is tentatively TRBD1 or TRBD2 (5 bases each). Between the trimmed V and J ends, which lost 10 bases and 0 bases, there was a span of 21 bases. The CDR3 consists of 17 residues. CDR3 residues: CATQTQGPPANTGELFF. In DNA form, the CDR3 reads TGTGCCACTCAAACTCAGGGACCCCCCGCGAACACCGGGGAGCTGTTTTTT.

This clone was recorded at least ten times. V and J are TRBV6-1 and TRBJ2-5; 10 bases match TRBD2. In germline, CDR1 is MNHNS, CDR2 SASEGT. This CDR3 spans 15 amino acids. The junction had 10 bases not matched to a gene; V was cut back by 8 bases and J by 4 bases. The CDR3 nucleotides are TGTGCCAGCGGTCCTTCTAGCGGGGGAGGAGAGACCCAGTACTTC. Residues: CASGPSSGGGETQYF.

This clone was seen a handful of times. The chain uses TRBV6-9 and TRBJ2-3, with TRBD2 identical over 10 bases. Germline V lookup: CDR1 MNHGY, CDR2 SVAAGI. The CDR3 has 16 residues. V was pared by 3 bases and J by 6 bases, with 9 bases of the junction left unmatched. The CDR3 nucleotides are TGTGCCAGCAGTTACGGGGCTAGCGGGAGCCACGATACGCAGTATTTT. It translates to CASSYGASGSHDTQYF.

This clone appeared a few times. A much bigger clone sits one base away, suggesting this may be a read error. The CDR3 DNA reads TGTGCCTGGAGTGTAACGGGGCTGGGGGCTGAAGCTTTCTTT. It is translated as CAWSVTGLGAEAFF. The V call is TRBV30, the J call TRBJ1-1, with D possibly matching TRBD1 (5 bases). The length of the CDR3 is 14 residues. Germline-derived CDR1 and CDR2 are GTSNPN and SVGIG (reference sequence). The V gene lost 0 bases and the J gene lost 6 bases, with 14 bases spanning the gap.

This clone was found many times. The rearrangement uses TRBV12-3 or TRBV12-4 and TRBJ1-5; tentative D call: TRBD1 (6 bases). V was shortened by 7 bases and J by 6 bases, with 13 bases between the two germline ends. CDR3 length: 13 amino acids. CDR3 coding DNA: TGTGCCAGCACCACAGGGTTATTTCAGCCCCAGCATTTT. This gives the protein CASTTGLFQPQHF.

Details on this clone: Distinct nucleotide sequences in the sample also encode this CDR3. The J gene is TRBJ1-3, the V gene TRBV5-1; 7 bases agree with TRBD1. The CDR3 runs to 15 residues. Trimming removed 4 bases from V and 4 bases from J; junction bases left unmatched: 8. Germline loops: CDR1 SGHRS, CDR2 YFSETQ. This CDR3 reads CASSPTTGTGNTIYF. CDR3 nucleotides: TGCGCCAGCAGCCCAACGACAGGGACCGGAAACACCATATATTTT. Supplemented by reference TRBV5-1 and TRBJ1-3, the full variable domain reads KAGVTQTPRYLIKTRGQQVTLSCSPISGHRSVSWYQQTPGQGLQFLFEYFSETQRNKGNFPGRFSGRQFSNSRSEMNVSTLELGDSALYLCASSPTTGTGNTIYFGEGSWLTVV.

This clone came up a few times. The V and J genes are TRBV12-3 or TRBV12-4 and TRBJ2-7; D gene unclear. There are 13 residues in the CDR3. V lost 5 bases and J lost 3, with 11 bases in between. The CDR3 region has the DNA TGTGCCAGCAGTCCTGTTGCCCTCTACGAGCAGTACTTC. Translated, it gives CASSPVALYEQYF.

This clone was detected many times. Here the CDR3 DNA reads TGTGCCAGCACCCAGGGGGCTGGAAACACCATATATTTT. Amino acid sequence: CASTQGAGNTIYF. The rearrangement joins TRBV12-3 or TRBV12-4 to TRBJ1-3; 7 positions agree with TRBD1. The CDR3 has 13 residues. V gave up 7 bases and J gave up 2 bases; unmatched junction bases: 2.

This clone showed up many times. The V call is TRBV4-1, the J call TRBJ2-2; D remains ambiguous. Germline lookup yields CDR1 MGHRA and CDR2 YSYEKL. V dropped 1 base and J dropped 0 bases, with 9 bases sitting between them. The CDR3 covers 16 residues. The CDR3 is CASSQAAGSNTGELFF. In DNA form, the CDR3 reads TGCGCCAGCAGCCAAGCTGCAGGCTCGAACACCGGGGAGCTGTTTTTT.

Only a few counts were recorded for this clone. A much larger clone lies a single base off, so this may be a read error. The chain couples TRBV24-1 to TRBJ2-7, with 11 bases matching TRBD1. Germline V gene sequence: CDR1 KGHDR, CDR2 SFDVKD. The CDR3 has 15 residues. Trimming took 7 bases from V and 6 from J; bases not matched to a gene: 10. The DNA of the CDR3 is TGTGCCACCAGCCCCGGGACAGGGGGGGAATGCGAGCAGTACTTC. Translating it yields CATSPGTGGECEQYF.

In this sample, this clone turned up many times. The chain joins TRBV7-9 to TRBJ2-1; tentatively, D is TRBD1 (6 bases). This CDR3 has 18 amino acids. V was pared by 0 bases and J by 5 bases, with 20 bases between. Germline V gene data show CDR1 as SEHNR and CDR2 as FQNEAQ (reference sequence). This CDR3 reads CASSLAPLGTFSDNEQFF. The CDR3 DNA follows: TGTGCCAGCAGCTTAGCGCCTTTAGGGACATTCTCGGACAATGAGCAGTTCTTC.

This clone showed up many times. One base away lies a much larger clone, so this may be a sequencing read error. V usage is TRBV6-4 and J usage is TRBJ2-2; no firm D call. From germline, CDR1 is MRHNA and CDR2 SNTAGT. The V end lost 2 bases, the J end lost 2 bases, and 0 bases lay between the germline ends. The length of the CDR3 is 12 residues. This chain's CDR3 is CASSDNTGELFF. CDR3 in DNA: TGTGCCAGCAGTGACAACACCGGGGAGCTGTTTTTT.

In its sample, this clone was seen many times. This rearrangement joins TRBV5-4 to TRBJ2-1; 7 bases are a match to TRBD1. Looked up from germline, CDR1 is SGHNT and CDR2 is YYREEE (reference sequence). The CDR3 runs 15 residues. Trimming cost V 3 bases and J 4 bases; bases outside gene matches: 7. CDR3 nucleotide sequence: TGTGCCAGCAGCTATACAGGGGTTGGGTACAATGAGCAGTTCTTC. This gives the protein CASSYTGVGYNEQFF.

This clone was seen many times. Other nucleotide sequences from this sample produce the same CDR3. This sequence joins TRBV5-6 and TRBJ1-1; 7 bases align to TRBD1. The CDR3 runs to 15 residues. The germline V gene has CDR1 SGHDT and CDR2 YYEEEE. Germline trimming cut 4 bases from V and 1 base from J; bases unmatched to any gene: 7. CDR3 bases: TGTGCCAGCAGCCCCGGGGACAGTCGGAACACTGAAGCTTTCTTT. Protein sequence: CASSPGDSRNTEAFF. The full variable domain, rest sourced from reference TRBV5-6 and TRBJ1-1, is DAGVTQSPTHLIKTRGQQVTLRCSPKSGHDTVSWYQQALGQGPQFIFQYYEEEERQRGNFPDRFSGHQFPNYSSELNVNALLLGDSALYLCASSPGDSRNTEAFFGQGTRLTVV.

This clone was found a few times. V usage is TRBV12-5 and J usage is TRBJ2-1; D possibly matches TRBD1 or TRBD2 (5 bases each). The CDR3 length is 16 residues. V was trimmed by 0 bases and J by 8 bases, leaving 17 bases between them. Germline V gene data show CDR1 as LGHNT and CDR2 as FRNRAP. CDR3 region: CASGLVRSSRGDEQFF. The CDR3 DNA follows: TGTGCTAGTGGTTTGGTACGGAGCTCTAGAGGGGATGAGCAGTTCTTC. Full variable domain (remainder filled in from reference TRBV12-5 and TRBJ2-1): DARVTQTPRHKVTEMGQEVTMRCQPILGHNTVFWYRQTMMQGLELLAYFRNRAPLDDSGMPKDRFSAEMPDATLATLKIQPSEPRDSAVYFCASGLVRSSRGDEQFFGPGTRLTVL.

This clone has a count of ten or more. V usage is TRBV11-2 and J usage is TRBJ2-1; TRBD2 agrees at 9 bases. V dropped 1 base and J dropped 1; count of bases not matched to a gene: 5. The CDR3 contains 17 residues. CDR1 and CDR2 (germline): SGHAT, FQNNGV. The CDR3 DNA follows: TGTGCCAGCAGCTTAGTTGGCCTAGCGGGGTCCTACAATGAGCAGTTCTTC. Residues: CASSLVGLAGSYNEQFF.

This clone was detected only a few times. The chain couples TRBV7-2 to TRBJ1-1; 8 bases agree with TRBD1. J gave up 5 bases and V 5 bases, and 7 bases lay outside the gene matches. Germline V gene lookup returns CDR1 SGHTA and CDR2 FQGNSA. The CDR3 is 14 residues long. DNA of the CDR3: TGTGCCAGCAGCACCGGACAGGGTGGAACTGAAGCTTTCTTT. This translates into CASSTGQGGTEAFF.

This clone was counted many times. This chain joins TRBV2 and TRBJ1-1; a possible D gene is TRBD1 (6 bases). The CDR3 runs 14 residues. The V gene's germline CDR1 is SNHLY and CDR2 FYNNEI. Between the trimmed V and J ends, which lost 4 bases and 7 bases, there was a span of 16 bases. CDR3 protein: CASSANRATGEAFF. The CDR3 coding sequence is TGTGCCAGCAGTGCAAACAGGGCCACGGGTGAAGCTTTCTTT.

This clone was seen at least ten times. CDR3 nucleotides: TGTGCCAGCAGCTTATATGGCGGGAGGGCCGCATACGAGCAGTACTTC. Its translation: CASSLYGGRAAYEQYF. The V gene is TRBV7-9, the J gene TRBJ2-7, with 9 bases fitting TRBD2. The CDR3 totals 16 residues. With V trimmed by 2 bases and J by 4 bases, 9 bases remained unmatched. Germline CDR1 SEHNR, CDR2 FQNEAQ (reference sequence).

This clone was counted at least ten times. This chain joins TRBV11-2 and TRBJ2-7; D gene unclear. Trimming removed 3 bases from V and 1 base from J, with 4 bases in between. CDR3 length: 12 residues. Germline loops: CDR1 SGHAT, CDR2 FQNNGV. The CDR3 nucleotides are TGTGCCAGCAGCTTTATATCCTACGAGCAGTACTTC. This translates into CASSFISYEQYF.

The sample holds a few counts of this clone. Germline and junction disagree at one end, which may indicate a read error. The chain employs TRBV6-5 and TRBJ1-5; no firm D call. Germline V gene sequence: CDR1 MNHEY, CDR2 SVGAGI. The CDR3 loop spans 13 amino acids. CDR3 amino acids: CARSLDSNKPQHF. DNA of the CDR3: TGTGCCCGCAGTCTCGATAGCAATAAGCCCCAGCATTTT.

This clone has at least ten counts. The chain couples TRBV4-1 to TRBJ1-2; D gene ambiguous. Per germline, CDR1 MGHRA and CDR2 YSYEKL. The V and J ends lost 4 bases and 3 bases respectively, with 12 bases between them. CDR3 length equals 14 residues. Here the CDR3 DNA reads TGCGCCAGCAGCCTAACCCAGGTTGACTATGGCTACACCTTC. As protein: CASSLTQVDYGYTF.

In this sample, this clone turned up many times. The chain links TRBV27 to TRBJ1-1; D might be TRBD1 (6 bases). Trimming removed 3 bases at V and 9 bases at J, with 14 bases between. The CDR3 spans 13 residues. CDR1 MNHEY and CDR2 SMNVEV come from the germline V gene (reference sequence). The CDR3 DNA reads as TGTGCCAGCAGTTTGTTAGGGGACAACAAAGCTTTCTTT. Its protein product is CASSLLGDNKAFF.

This clone was seen ten or more times. The J gene is TRBJ1-5, the V gene TRBV20-1, with TRBD1 matching over 10 bases. In germline, CDR1 is DFQATT, CDR2 SNEGSKA (reference sequence). The CDR3 is 16 residues long. With 4 bases clipped from V and 10 bases from J, the junction kept 16 bases outside the gene matches. The CDR3 DNA reads TGCAGTGCTAAGGAGGGCGGGACAGGGGCTTTGGAACCCCAGCATTTT. It translates to CSAKEGGTGALEPQHF.

This clone has ten or more counts. This chain connects TRBV20-1 to TRBJ1-1; the D gene is possibly TRBD1 (5 bases). V dropped 6 bases and J dropped 4 bases, with 9 bases sitting between them. Germline V gene data show CDR1 as DFQATT and CDR2 as SNEGSKA (reference sequence). The CDR3 consists of 11 residues. CDR3 region: CSAGVATEAFF. DNA for the CDR3: TGCAGTGCAGGGGTCGCCACTGAAGCTTTCTTT.

This rearrangement joins TRBV28 to TRBJ1-1; D is unclear. Germline V gene lookup returns CDR1 MDHEN and CDR2 SYDVKM. V was shortened by 2 bases and J by 2 bases, with 3 bases between the two germline ends. The CDR3 consists of 12 residues. The CDR3 protein is CASSLVNTEAFF. The DNA for the CDR3 is TGTGCCAGCAGTTTAGTAAACACTGAAGCTTTCTTT.

This clone has a count of ten or more. An end of the junction does not agree with germline; a read error may underlie this. The chain joins TRBV27 to TRBJ2-1; 7 bases agree with TRBD1. Germline-derived CDR1 and CDR2 are MNHEY and SMNVEV (reference sequence). This CDR3 has 16 residues. The CDR3 spells CASSLGVGGIYNAQFF. CDR3 bases: TGTGCCAGCAGTCTAGGCGTAGGGGGCATCTACAATGCGCAGTTCTTC.